A single sample is the source of the 20 T cell receptor beta chains below, sequenced in a study of vaccination and CD4 T cells after COVID-19. Their target antigens are unknown. At the Johns Hopkins FTIC core, DNA taken from cultured CD4+ T cells was sequenced by way of the Oncomine TCR Beta short-read assay. TCRdb reprocessed the PCR reads via MiXCR and lists one record per CDR3 protein. This sample has some 17,000 distinct CDR3 sequences; 40% occur once, and the top ten carry 7% to 8.5%. Regarding treatment: approximately 10-day PBMC culture with coronavirus spike peptide pools or control peptides (ViraFEST assay). Material for sequencing was CD4+ T cells from blood, cultured in vitro. All receptors derive from a human donor who had recovered from COVID-19.

The V call is TRBV12-3 or TRBV12-4, the J call TRBJ2-2; the match to TRBD2 covers 9 bases. J lost 1 base, V lost 6 bases, and 3 bases had no gene match. The CDR3 loop spans 15 amino acids. The CDR3 nucleotides are TGTGCCAGCAGGAAGACTAGCGGGAACACCGGGGAGCTGTTTTTT. Translating it yields CASRKTSGNTGELFF.

This chain connects TRBV20-1 to TRBJ2-3; TRBD2 matches at 9 bases. CDR1 and CDR2 (germline): DFQATT, SNEGSKA (reference sequence). Trimming cost V 0 bases and J 3 bases; bases outside gene matches: 16. The length of the CDR3 is 19 residues. The CDR3 DNA reads TGCAGTGCTAGAGATACTAGCGGGCCCACCTTGGGGGTGACAGATACGCAGTATTTT. Residues: CSARDTSGPTLGVTDTQYF.

CDR3 sequence: CATSDSLAGLNEQFF. The CDR3 bases are TGTGCCACCAGTGATTCGCTAGCGGGACTCAATGAGCAGTTCTTC. The chain carries TRBV24-1 and TRBJ2-1; 9 bases are a match to TRBD2. V dropped 2 bases and J dropped 6; count of bases not matched to a gene: 4. The length of the CDR3 is 15 residues. Germline CDR1 reads KGHDR; CDR2 reads SFDVKD.

The chain couples TRBV10-3 to TRBJ2-2; no definite D call. The germline gives CDR1 ENHRY, CDR2 SYGVKD. The CDR3 is 13 residues long. Trimming took off 6 bases at V and 1 base at J, with 6 bases between the two ends. CDR3 in amino acids: CAIRGMNTGELFF. CDR3 bases: TGTGCCATCAGGGGCATGAACACCGGGGAGCTGTTTTTT.

The chain carries TRBV10-3 and TRBJ2-5; 11 bases are a match to TRBD2. CDR1 and CDR2 (germline): ENHRY, SYGVKD. The CDR3 extends over 13 amino acids. V dropped 7 bases and J dropped 3; count of bases not matched to a gene: 1. CDR3 sequence: CAINSGREETQYF. In DNA form, the CDR3 reads TGTGCCATCAATAGCGGGAGGGAAGAGACCCAGTACTTC.

CDR3 protein: CASSPRLGDLHSPSYEQYF. The DNA for the CDR3 is TGTGCCAGCTCACCACGGTTGGGGGACCTTCATTCTCCTTCCTACGAGCAGTACTTC. The rearrangement uses TRBV18 and TRBJ2-7; D may correspond to TRBD1 or TRBD2 (5 bases each). Germline-derived CDR1 and CDR2 are KGHSH and LQKENI. This CDR3 contains 19 residues. Trimming removed 1 base from V and 1 base from J, with 23 bases in between.

This chain joins TRBV20-1 and TRBJ2-5; TRBD2 matches 7 bases. The CDR3 is 14 residues long. The J segment lost 2 bases and the V segment lost 4 bases, leaving 7 bases of the junction unmatched. The germline CDR1 and CDR2 sequences are DFQATT and SNEGSKA (reference sequence). The CDR3 nucleotides are TGCAGTGCTACCGGGACTATCACACAAGAGACCCAGTACTTC. It specifies CSATGTITQETQYF.

The chain has TRBV6-1 and TRBJ1-1; the D gene is possibly TRBD1 (6 bases). V was clipped by 1 base and J by 1 base, with 10 bases between them. Per germline, CDR1 MNHNS and CDR2 SASEGT. The CDR3 length is 15 residues. CDR3 sequence (DNA): TGTGCCAGCAGTGAAGAGGGGACATGGAACACTGAAGCTTTCTTT. Translated, it gives CASSEEGTWNTEAFF.

This clonotype appeared a few times. The rearrangement joins TRBV7-3 to TRBJ2-3; 10 nucleotides align to TRBD1. CDR1 is SGHTA and CDR2 is FQGTGA in the germline V gene. The CDR3 runs to 15 residues. The V gene end was trimmed by 4 bases and the J gene end by 3 bases; junction bases not matched to a gene: 4. CDR3 region: CASSSTGGGTDTQYF. As DNA, the CDR3 is TGTGCCAGCAGCTCGACAGGGGGCGGAACAGATACGCAGTATTTT.

J is TRBJ1-2 and V is TRBV4-1, with 7 bases fitting TRBD1. The CDR3 has 15 amino acids. The ends lost 6 bases at V and 3 bases at J; junction bases unmatched: 10. Looked up from germline, CDR1 is MGHRA and CDR2 is YSYEKL. The CDR3 DNA sequence: TGCGCCAGCAGAAAGAGAGGGGGCGAGGACTATGGCTACACCTTC. This codes for CASRKRGGEDYGYTF.

V is TRBV18 and J is TRBJ1-5, with D possibly being TRBD1 (6 bases). The germline gives CDR1 KGHSH, CDR2 LQKENI. There are 15 residues in the CDR3. The V end was cut by 4 bases, the J end by 0 bases, with 10 bases between. The CDR3 coding sequence is TGTGCCAGCTCACAGGTACAGGGTAGCAATCAGCCCCAGCATTTT. It encodes CASSQVQGSNQPQHF.

V and J are TRBV6-1 and TRBJ1-6, with D perhaps TRBD1 (6 bases). The CDR3 has 15 residues. Looked up from germline, CDR1 is MNHNS and CDR2 is SASEGT. V lost 5 bases, J lost 4 bases, and 12 bases lay in between. The CDR3 sequence is CASSPTGPYNSPLHF. The CDR3 DNA follows: TGTGCCAGCAGTCCGACAGGCCCTTATAATTCACCCCTCCACTTT.

The chain carries TRBV20-1 and TRBJ2-7; tentative D call: TRBD1 (5 bases). The germline V and J ends were trimmed by 2 bases and 0 bases, with 11 bases remaining between them. The CDR3 totals 14 residues. Germline V gene sequence: CDR1 DFQATT, CDR2 SNEGSKA (reference sequence). As DNA, the CDR3 is TGCAGTGCTAGAACCAGGGCACTCTCCTACGAGCAGTACTTC. It is translated as CSARTRALSYEQYF.

This chain links TRBV20-1 with TRBJ2-3; D gene ambiguous. Germline lookup yields CDR1 DFQATT and CDR2 SNEGSKA (reference sequence). Trimming left V 3 bases short and J 6 bases short, with 4 bases between. The length of the CDR3 is 10 residues. This chain's CDR3 is CSARFDTQYF. DNA of the CDR3: TGCAGTGCTAGGTTTGATACGCAGTATTTT.

This clonotype was seen only a few times. The chain joins TRBV12-3 or TRBV12-4 to TRBJ1-2; a weak D match, TRBD1 (5 bases). The CDR3 is 16 amino acids. Trimming pared 6 bases from V and 3 bases from J, leaving 20 bases between. The DNA for the CDR3 is TGTGCCAGCAGCTCCCGGGGGAGGGGTGTGCACTATGGCTACACCTTC. Its protein product is CASSSRGRGVHYGYTF.

This clonotype was observed a few times. This chain joins TRBV24-1 and TRBJ1-1, with a weak D call TRBD1 (5 bases). The CDR3 is 17 amino acids. In germline, CDR1 is KGHDR, CDR2 SFDVKD. V was clipped by 0 bases and J by 8 bases, with 21 bases between them. The CDR3 DNA sequence: TGTGCCACCAGTGATTTGCAAAGATCGCGGGACTGGGAAGAAGCTTTCTTT. Translated: CATSDLQRSRDWEEAFF.

The chain combines TRBV29-1 with TRBJ2-4; the D call may be TRBD1 or TRBD2 (5 bases each). The germline V gene encodes CDR1 SQVTM and CDR2 ANQGSEA. The CDR3 covers 14 residues. V lost 5 bases, J lost 4 bases, and 15 bases lay in between. DNA of the CDR3: TGCAGCGTTCAGACCGGGACGTCAAAAAACATTCAGTACTTC. This codes for CSVQTGTSKNIQYF.

The rearrangement links TRBV25-1 to TRBJ2-3, with a tentative D call TRBD2 (7 bases). V lost 8 bases to trimming and J lost 5 bases, with 14 bases between them. The V gene's germline CDR1 is MGHDK and CDR2 SYGVNS. The CDR3 contains 13 residues. Here the CDR3 reads CASVQGREDTQYF. CDR3 bases: TGTGCCAGCGTTCAGGGGAGGGAAGATACGCAGTATTTT.

V usage is TRBV5-1 and J usage is TRBJ1-1; a possible D gene is TRBD1 (5 bases). In germline, CDR1 is SGHRS, CDR2 YFSETQ. Trimming left V 0 bases short and J 1 base short, with 10 bases between. This CDR3 is 15 amino acids long. The CDR3 sequence is CASSLGRGPNTEAFF. Written as DNA, the CDR3 is TGCGCCAGCAGCTTGGGTAGGGGACCGAACACTGAAGCTTTCTTT.

This clonotype was seen a few times. The chain employs TRBV7-2 and TRBJ1-1; 7 bases are shared with TRBD1. This CDR3 contains 15 residues. Per the germline V gene, CDR1 is SGHTA and CDR2 is FQGNSA. With 2 bases clipped from V and 4 bases from J, the junction kept 7 bases outside the gene matches. The CDR3 DNA reads TGTGCCAGCAGCTTATCAGGGGGATGGAGCACTGAAGCTTTCTTT. It encodes CASSLSGGWSTEAFF.